This entry lists 21 T cell receptor beta chains sequenced from one sample in a study of shared clonotypes between healthy human individuals (TCRdb year 2020). The library was built by means of the immunoSEQ multiplex PCR assay. Held by TCRdb, this immuneACCESS table contains in-frame sequences only and omits some clones. Under half of the omission traces to an unresolved V gene where checked; the cause of the rest is unknown. The sample table shows approximately 2.1 million clones, and more than 80% are seen once. The ten largest clonotypes hold 0.35% to 0.45% of the sample. The sequenced material came from naive CD4+ T cells from PBMCs. What the cell subset or site label conveys for this sample: CD45RA+ positively selected. All receptors derive from a man between 18 and 29 years old in good health. Some clones in this sample may be carry-over from other donors' samples.

The chain recombines TRBV20-1 with TRBJ2-3; possible D gene TRBD1, 6 bases. In germline, CDR1 is DFQATT, CDR2 SNEGSKA (reference sequence). CDR3 length: 10 amino acids. The CDR3 sequence: CSVRGDTQYF. CDR3 bases: TGCAGCGTCAGGGGCGATACGCAGTATTTT.

On this clone itself: Other DNA sequences of this sample code for an identical CDR3. The chain recombines TRBV9 with TRBJ2-3; 7 bases line up with TRBD2. CDR1 is SGDLS and CDR2 is YYNGEE in the germline V gene. The CDR3 sequence is 16 residues long. The V and J ends lost 0 bases and 3 bases, in that order; junction bases with no gene match: 7. In DNA, the CDR3 is TGTGCCAGCAGCGTAGTTGGCGGGAGATCGACAGATACGCAGTATTTT. Translated: CASSVVGGRSTDTQYF.

The CDR3 spells CASSPPAGREKLFF. The CDR3 nucleotides are TGTGCCAGCAGTCCCCCCGCGGGTCGAGAAAAACTGTTTTTT. The chain recombines TRBV28 with TRBJ1-4; D gene uncertain. The CDR3 totals 14 residues. Trimming took off 5 bases at V and 8 bases at J, with 15 bases between the two ends. The V gene's germline CDR1 is MDHEN and CDR2 SYDVKM.

A few counts support this clone. The CDR3 DNA sequence: TGTGCCAGCAGTTATAGGGTGGATCAGCCCCAGCATTTT. As protein: CASSYRVDQPQHF. The chain is built from TRBV2 and TRBJ1-5; D call uncertain. CDR1 is SNHLY, CDR2 FYNNEI, per germline. The CDR3 length is 13 residues. V lost 5 bases and J lost 5, with 10 bases in between.

The chain joins TRBV28 to TRBJ1-2; no definite D call. In germline, CDR1 is MDHEN, CDR2 SYDVKM. V was trimmed by 5 bases and J by 6 bases, leaving 7 bases between them. The CDR3 contains 11 residues. CDR3 nucleotide sequence: TGTGCCAGCAGTGTGTTGCATGGCTACACCTTC. Translated: CASSVLHGYTF.

The gene calls are TRBV29-1 and TRBJ1-4; D is uncertain. Germline loops: CDR1 SQVTM, CDR2 ANQGSEA. The CDR3 is 15 residues long. Trimming cost V 5 bases and J 5 bases, with 18 bases left between them. The DNA of the CDR3 is TGCAGCGTTCCGGGGTTTTCGGATGGGAATGAAAAACTGTTTTTT. Translated: CSVPGFSDGNEKLFF.

Concerning this clone: Other DNA sequences in this specimen translate into the identical CDR3. DNA of the CDR3: TGTGCCAGCAGCTCTAGTGAAAAACTGTTTTTT. This gives the protein CASSSSEKLFF. The chain combines TRBV28 with TRBJ1-4; no clear D. Trimming stripped 6 bases from V and 7 bases from J, with 6 bases between. This CDR3 spans 11 amino acids. Germline V gene sequence: CDR1 MDHEN, CDR2 SYDVKM.

The chain recombines TRBV29-1 with TRBJ1-2, with D possibly being TRBD1 (5 bases). Trimming cost V 6 bases and J 4 bases, with 18 bases left between them. The CDR3 covers 14 residues. CDR1 is SQVTM, CDR2 ANQGSEA, per germline. This CDR3 is CSVAGEGTLYGYTF. In nucleotides, the CDR3 is TGCAGCGTGGCCGGGGAGGGGACGCTCTATGGCTACACCTTC.

About this clone itself: The same CDR3 is also encoded by other DNA sequences in this sample. The J gene is TRBJ1-1, the V gene TRBV6-6; 9 positions agree with TRBD1. Germline values: CDR1 MNHNY, CDR2 SVGAGI (reference sequence). CDR3 size: 14 residues. The J segment lost 3 bases and the V segment lost 6 bases, leaving 5 bases of the junction unmatched. CDR3 amino acids: CASSRQGGDTEAFF. The CDR3 DNA reads TGTGCCAGCAGCCGACAGGGGGGGGACACTGAAGCTTTCTTT.

The V gene is TRBV7-8, the J gene TRBJ1-4; 11 bases agree with TRBD1. Germline loops: CDR1 SGHVS, CDR2 FQNEAQ. V lost 5 bases, J lost 7 bases, and 3 bases stayed unmatched. The CDR3 loop spans 14 amino acids. The DNA of the CDR3 is TGTGCCAGCAGCCAGGGACAGGGGGTTGAAAAACTGTTTTTT. This sequence encodes CASSQGQGVEKLFF.

With regard to this clone: The sample has other DNA sequences that encode this CDR3 too. This rearrangement joins TRBV30 to TRBJ2-5; D not certain. Per the germline V gene, CDR1 is GTSNPN and CDR2 is SVGIG (reference sequence). V shed 0 bases and J shed 5 bases, with 10 bases lying between them. This CDR3 has 13 amino acids. The CDR3 sequence is CAWSVQFAETQYF. In DNA form, the CDR3 reads TGTGCCTGGAGTGTACAGTTTGCGGAGACCCAGTACTTC.

The chain has TRBV19 and TRBJ1-5, with 7 bases matching TRBD1. In germline, CDR1 is LNHDA, CDR2 SQIVND (reference sequence). The CDR3 has 17 amino acids. V lost 0 bases and J lost 4; bases outside the gene matches: 9. The CDR3 nucleotides are TGTGCCAGTAGTATAGAGGCAGGGGGTGGGTGGAATCAGCCCCAGCATTTT. This codes for CASSIEAGGGWNQPQHF.

V and J are TRBV30 and TRBJ2-3; D gene uncertain. Germline V gives CDR1 GTSNPN, CDR2 SVGIG (reference sequence). Trimming cost V 0 bases and J 0 bases, with 10 bases left between them. The CDR3 totals 15 residues. The CDR3 reads CAWSVGPKSTDTQYF. As DNA, the CDR3 is TGTGCCTGGAGTGTAGGACCGAAAAGCACAGATACGCAGTATTTT.

This chain connects TRBV29-1 to TRBJ1-3, with 10 bases identical to TRBD1. The CDR3 extends over 14 amino acids. Germline lookup yields CDR1 SQVTM and CDR2 ANQGSEA. J was trimmed by 3 bases and V by 6 bases; bases with no gene match: 5. As DNA, the CDR3 is TGCAGCGTGGGGGACAGGGGAGGTGGAAACACCATATATTTT. It yields the protein CSVGDRGGGNTIYF.

The chain recombines TRBV18 with TRBJ2-7, with 11 positions matching TRBD1. CDR1 and CDR2 from the germline V gene are KGHSH and LQKENI. V gave up 3 bases and J gave up 7 bases; unmatched junction bases: 8. This CDR3 spans 15 amino acids. CDR3 in amino acids: CASSPLVGTGGEQYF. The CDR3 coding sequence is TGTGCCAGCTCACCTTTGGTGGGGACAGGGGGAGAGCAGTACTTC.

Regarding this clone: This sample includes further DNA sequences coding for the same CDR3. The genes are TRBV18 and TRBJ1-2; possibly TRBD1 for D (5 bases). This CDR3 comprises 13 residues. The V end lost 6 bases, the J end lost 2 bases, and 10 bases lay between the germline ends. CDR1 and CDR2 from the germline V gene are KGHSH and LQKENI. CDR3 DNA: TGTGCCAGCTCTCCCTCAGGGAACTATGGCTACACCTTC. Translation: CASSPSGNYGYTF.

The V gene is TRBV7-9, the J gene TRBJ1-5, with TRBD1 as a possible D gene (5 bases). Germline V gives CDR1 SEHNR, CDR2 FQNEAQ (reference sequence). V lost 2 bases to trimming and J lost 6 bases, with 17 bases between them. CDR3 length: 16 amino acids. In nucleotides, the CDR3 is TGTGCCAGCAGCTTAAGCGGCGGGGGTCCCCCTCAGCCCCAGCATTTT. It specifies CASSLSGGGPPQPQHF.

In DNA form, the CDR3 reads TGTGCCAGCAGTTACGGGGGTCGTGAGGGAAACACTGAAGCTTTCTTT. Amino acid sequence: CASSYGGREGNTEAFF. This rearrangement joins TRBV6-5 to TRBJ1-1; maybe TRBD1 (5 bases). This CDR3 spans 16 amino acids. Germline CDR1 MNHEY, CDR2 SVGAGI. With 2 bases removed from V and 2 bases from J, the gap between germline ends came to 15 bases.

This sequence joins TRBV6-5 and TRBJ2-1; D is tentatively TRBD1 or TRBD2 (6 bases each). Trimming took off 6 bases at V and 2 bases at J, with 11 bases between the two ends. CDR1 is MNHEY, CDR2 SVGAGI, per germline. This CDR3 has 14 residues. Written as DNA, the CDR3 is TGTGCCAGCAGCCGAGGGGGGACCTACAATGAGCAGTTCTTC. As protein: CASSRGGTYNEQFF.

The CDR3 DNA sequence: TGCGCCAGCAGCCCGAGAGGGGGCCCCACGCGTGATGGGGCCAACGTCCTGACTTTC. Residues: CASSPRGGPTRDGANVLTF. The chain is built from TRBV5-1 and TRBJ2-6, with TRBD1 matching 7 bases. Germline V gene lookup returns CDR1 SGHRS and CDR2 YFSETQ. V lost 4 bases, J lost 3 bases, and 16 bases stayed unmatched. This CDR3 region has 19 residues.

V and J are TRBV18 and TRBJ1-1, with no clear D. This CDR3 is 14 amino acids long. Germline CDR1 KGHSH, CDR2 LQKENI. V dropped 1 base and J dropped 3 bases, with 9 bases sitting between them. CDR3 residues: CASSPLSGDTEAFF. CDR3 in DNA: TGTGCCAGCTCACCACTAAGTGGGGACACTGAAGCTTTCTTT.